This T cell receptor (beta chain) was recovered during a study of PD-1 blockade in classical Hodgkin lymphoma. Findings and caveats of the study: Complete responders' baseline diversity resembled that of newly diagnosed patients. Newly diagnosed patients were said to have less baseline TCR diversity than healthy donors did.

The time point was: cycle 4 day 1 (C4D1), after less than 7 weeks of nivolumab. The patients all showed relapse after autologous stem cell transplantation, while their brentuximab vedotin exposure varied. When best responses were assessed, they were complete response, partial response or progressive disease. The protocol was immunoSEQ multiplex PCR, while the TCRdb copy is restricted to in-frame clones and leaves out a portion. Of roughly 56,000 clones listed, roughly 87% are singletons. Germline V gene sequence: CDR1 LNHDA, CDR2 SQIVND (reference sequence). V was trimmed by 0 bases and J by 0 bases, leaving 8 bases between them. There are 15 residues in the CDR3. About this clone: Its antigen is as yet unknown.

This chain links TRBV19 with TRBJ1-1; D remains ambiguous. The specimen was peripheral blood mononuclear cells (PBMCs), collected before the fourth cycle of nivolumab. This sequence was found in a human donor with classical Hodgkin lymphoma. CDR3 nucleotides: TGTGCCAGTAGTATAGATGGCAGCTTGAACACTGAAGCTTTCTTT. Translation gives CASSIDGSLNTEAFF.